This is a list of T cell receptor beta chains from one sample in a study of shared clonotypes between healthy human individuals. Measured with immunoSEQ multiplex PCR; TCRdb has only the in-frame clones, and not every one. The table shows about 2 million clones, with 95% occurring only once. The specimen was naive CD4+ T cells sorted from blood. The receptors were gathered from a man younger than 35 in good health. The CDR3 runs from the conserved cysteine through the conserved F or W. A D gene is named only where the DNA matches it firmly. Rows may omit the clone size; those that give it use once, few, many or a size class.

j_call: TRBJ2-3; clone_size: once; v_call: TRBV6-6; d_call: NA; cdr3_nt: TGTGCCAGCAGTTACCGGGGTCTCACAGATACGCAGTATTTT; cdr3_aa: CASSYRGLTDTQYF
j_call: TRBJ1-2; clone_size: NA; v_call: TRBV18; d_call: NA; cdr3_nt: TGTGCCAGCTCACCACCTAGCGCCGGGGGCTTGTCTGGCTACACCTTC; cdr3_aa: CASSPPSAGGLSGYTF
j_call: TRBJ1-2; clone_size: NA; v_call: TRBV27; d_call: NA; cdr3_nt: TGTGCCAGCAGTTCCGGGACAAGTAACTATGGCTACACCTTC; cdr3_aa: CASSSGTSNYGYTF
j_call: TRBJ2-1; clone_size: NA; v_call: TRBV11-3; d_call: NA; cdr3_nt: TGTGCCAGCAGCTTAGCGGCAGGCCTCAATGAGCAGTTCTTC; cdr3_aa: CASSLAAGLNEQFF
j_call: TRBJ2-5; clone_size: once; v_call: TRBV29-1; d_call: TRBD2; cdr3_nt: TGCAGCGTCCGCCCCGGCGGGAGGGGAGAGACCCAGTACTTC; cdr3_aa: CSVRPGGRGETQYF
j_call: TRBJ1-5; clone_size: NA; v_call: TRBV11-2; d_call: NA; cdr3_nt: TGTGCCAGCAGCCAGCGGGCCGGAGTCAATCAGCCCCAGCATTTT; cdr3_aa: CASSQRAGVNQPQHF
j_call: TRBJ1-3; clone_size: NA; v_call: TRBV6-6; d_call: NA; cdr3_nt: TGTGCCAGTCGCGTGGGGCCTGGAAACACCATATATTTT; cdr3_aa: CASRVGPGNTIYF
j_call: TRBJ2-1; clone_size: NA; v_call: TRBV5-6; d_call: TRBD2; cdr3_nt: TGTGCCAGCAGCTTGACTAGCGGGGGCATCAATGAGCAGTTCTTC; cdr3_aa: CASSLTSGGINEQFF
j_call: TRBJ1-6; clone_size: many; v_call: TRBV5-1; d_call: NA; cdr3_nt: TGCGCCAGCAGCTTGTCCACAGGTGGGGATTCACCCCTCCACTTT; cdr3_aa: CASSLSTGGDSPLHF
j_call: TRBJ2-1; clone_size: NA; v_call: TRBV28; d_call: NA; cdr3_nt: TGTGCCAGCAGTTTCTCTACAAAGAACTATGAGCAGTTCTTC; cdr3_aa: CASSFSTKNYEQFF
j_call: TRBJ2-1; clone_size: NA; v_call: TRBV7-2; d_call: TRBD2; cdr3_nt: TGTGCCAGCAGCGGGGGACTAGCGGGAGAGCAGTTCTTC; cdr3_aa: CASSGGLAGEQFF
j_call: TRBJ1-6; clone_size: NA; v_call: TRBV2; d_call: NA; cdr3_nt: TGTGCCAGCAGTGAATTGGTCCCGGGAAGCTCCTATAATTCACCCCTCCACTTT; cdr3_aa: CASSELVPGSSYNSPLHF
j_call: TRBJ2-3; clone_size: once; v_call: TRBV6-6; d_call: NA; cdr3_nt: TGTGCCAGCGGTCCCAGGGATACGCAGTATTTT; cdr3_aa: CASGPRDTQYF
j_call: TRBJ2-2; clone_size: NA; v_call: TRBV5-1; d_call: TRBD1; cdr3_nt: TGCGCCAGCAGCGCAGGACAGGCCGGGGAGCTGTTTTTT; cdr3_aa: CASSAGQAGELFF
j_call: TRBJ1-2; clone_size: NA; v_call: TRBV10-3; d_call: TRBD1; cdr3_nt: TGTGCCATCAGTGAGCCAACCGGGACAGCGTATCGCTACACCTTC; cdr3_aa: CAISEPTGTAYRYTF
j_call: TRBJ2-3; clone_size: NA; v_call: TRBV2; d_call: TRBD2; cdr3_nt: TGTGCCAGCAGTGAAGAACCCCCCTTCCTAGCGGGGGTGAAGGGAGATACGCAGTATTTT; cdr3_aa: CASSEEPPFLAGVKGDTQYF
j_call: TRBJ2-7; clone_size: few; v_call: TRBV6-6; d_call: TRBD2; cdr3_nt: TGTGCCAGCAGTTATCAGGGAGGGCCAGCGGAAATGGAGTACTTC; cdr3_aa: CASSYQGGPAEMEYF
j_call: TRBJ2-5; clone_size: NA; v_call: TRBV2; d_call: TRBD2; cdr3_nt: TGTGCCAGCAGCGTTAGCGGGAAAATGCGAGAGACCCAGTACTTC; cdr3_aa: CASSVSGKMRETQYF
j_call: TRBJ1-1; clone_size: NA; v_call: TRBV10-3; d_call: NA; cdr3_nt: TGTGCCATCAGCCAGGGGAGGACTGAAGCTTTCTTT; cdr3_aa: CAISQGRTEAFF
j_call: TRBJ2-1; clone_size: NA; v_call: TRBV15; d_call: NA; cdr3_nt: TGTGCCACCAGTCCGACATTCTACAATGAGCAGTTCTTC; cdr3_aa: CATSPTFYNEQFF
j_call: TRBJ2-5; clone_size: NA; v_call: TRBV25-1; d_call: TRBD2; cdr3_nt: TGTGCCAGCAGTGGCGTACCAGGGACGGGAGGTGAGACCCAGTACTTC; cdr3_aa: CASSGVPGTGGETQYF
j_call: TRBJ2-7; clone_size: NA; v_call: TRBV7-9; d_call: NA; cdr3_nt: TGTGCCAGCGGGTCTTGGGAGAGCTCCTACGAGCAGTACTTC; cdr3_aa: CASGSWESSYEQYF
j_call: TRBJ2-2; clone_size: NA; v_call: TRBV6-4; d_call: NA; cdr3_nt: TGTGCCAGCAGTGACTCCTTTAAGGGACACGGGGAGCTGTTTTTT; cdr3_aa: CASSDSFKGHGELFF
j_call: TRBJ1-6; clone_size: NA; v_call: TRBV5-1; d_call: NA; cdr3_nt: TGCGCCAGCAGCTTGAGTGGGTGGGTGAATAATTCACCCCTCCACTTT; cdr3_aa: CASSLSGWVNNSPLHF
j_call: TRBJ1-6; clone_size: NA; v_call: TRBV6-1; d_call: NA; cdr3_nt: TGTGCCAGCAGCTGGCGAACAGACTATAATTCACCCCTCCACTTT; cdr3_aa: CASSWRTDYNSPLHF
j_call: TRBJ2-7; clone_size: NA; v_call: TRBV7-2; d_call: NA; cdr3_nt: TGTGCCAGCAGCCGGGACCGCTCCTACGAGCAGTACTTC; cdr3_aa: CASSRDRSYEQYF
j_call: TRBJ1-3; clone_size: NA; v_call: TRBV28; d_call: NA; cdr3_nt: TGTGCCAGCAGTTTAGGAGGTCAGGATGGCACCATATATTTT; cdr3_aa: CASSLGGQDGTIYF
j_call: TRBJ1-2; clone_size: NA; v_call: TRBV5-1; d_call: NA; cdr3_nt: TGCGCCAGCAGCTTGGTGCCGGAAGTGTATGGCTACACCTTC; cdr3_aa: CASSLVPEVYGYTF
j_call: TRBJ2-7; clone_size: NA; v_call: TRBV29-1; d_call: NA; cdr3_nt: TGCAGCGTGGAACAGGGGGGGTACGAGCAGTACTTC; cdr3_aa: CSVEQGGYEQYF
j_call: TRBJ2-3; clone_size: NA; v_call: TRBV10-3; d_call: NA; cdr3_nt: TGTGCCATCAGTGATCGGGACTTTGGGACAGATACGCAGTATTTT; cdr3_aa: CAISDRDFGTDTQYF
j_call: TRBJ1-2; clone_size: few; v_call: TRBV19; d_call: NA; cdr3_nt: TGTGCCAGTAGTATAGCGACAGCTAACTATGGCTACACCTTC; cdr3_aa: CASSIATANYGYTF
j_call: TRBJ1-5; clone_size: NA; v_call: TRBV30; d_call: TRBD1; cdr3_nt: TGTGCCTGGGACAGGGACGATCAGCCCCAGCATTTT; cdr3_aa: CAWDRDDQPQHF
j_call: TRBJ2-7; clone_size: NA; v_call: TRBV5-4; d_call: TRBD1; cdr3_nt: TGTGCCAGCAGCCTCCGGGACAGGGTTGTCCACGAGCAGTACTTC; cdr3_aa: CASSLRDRVVHEQYF
j_call: TRBJ1-6; clone_size: NA; v_call: TRBV7-2; d_call: NA; cdr3_nt: TGTGCCAGCAGCTTAGCGGTTGGGGGGCAGGGCTCACCCCTCCACTTT; cdr3_aa: CASSLAVGGQGSPLHF
j_call: TRBJ2-7; clone_size: NA; v_call: TRBV21-1; d_call: NA; cdr3_nt: TGTGCCAGGATCTATACAGGGGCCTACGAGCAGTACTTC; cdr3_aa: CARIYTGAYEQYF
j_call: TRBJ1-1; clone_size: NA; v_call: TRBV6-6; d_call: TRBD1; cdr3_nt: TGTGCCAGCGGGGGACAGGGGAACACTGAAGCTTTCTTT; cdr3_aa: CASGGQGNTEAFF
j_call: TRBJ2-3; clone_size: NA; v_call: TRBV6-7; d_call: NA; cdr3_nt: TGTGCCAGCAATTACAATAGGAGCGGGTCTCACACAGATACGCAGTATTTT; cdr3_aa: CASNYNRSGSHTDTQYF
j_call: TRBJ2-2; clone_size: NA; v_call: TRBV2; d_call: TRBD2; cdr3_nt: TGTGCCAGCAGCGAACCGGGACTAGCGGGGGTCACCGGGGAGCTGTTTTTT; cdr3_aa: CASSEPGLAGVTGELFF
j_call: TRBJ2-1; clone_size: NA; v_call: TRBV5-1; d_call: TRBD1; cdr3_nt: TGCGCCAGCTTCTTAGACAGGGATAGGGGTCGGGAGCAGTTCTTC; cdr3_aa: CASFLDRDRGREQFF
j_call: TRBJ1-2; clone_size: NA; v_call: TRBV28; d_call: NA; cdr3_nt: TGTGCCAGCAGTCCCCTGAGCCTGGACTCTTATGGCTACACCTTC; cdr3_aa: CASSPLSLDSYGYTF
j_call: TRBJ2-1; clone_size: NA; v_call: TRBV10-3; d_call: NA; cdr3_nt: TGTGCCATCAGTGGGGACAAGAACTCCTACAATGAGCAGTTCTTC; cdr3_aa: CAISGDKNSYNEQFF
j_call: TRBJ2-5; clone_size: once; v_call: TRBV7-9; d_call: NA; cdr3_nt: TGTGCCAGCAGCTTAGCGGGGGCTGGGGCTGGGGAGACCCAGTACTTC; cdr3_aa: CASSLAGAGAGETQYF
j_call: TRBJ1-5; clone_size: NA; v_call: TRBV9; d_call: NA; cdr3_nt: TGTGCCAGCAGCGCCGGACAAGGTTACAATCAGCCCCAGCATTTT; cdr3_aa: CASSAGQGYNQPQHF
j_call: TRBJ2-7; clone_size: NA; v_call: TRBV30; d_call: NA; cdr3_nt: TGTGCCTGGGGACTTTCCCACGAGCAGTACTTC; cdr3_aa: CAWGLSHEQYF
j_call: TRBJ1-4; clone_size: NA; v_call: TRBV30; d_call: TRBD1; cdr3_nt: TGTGCCTGGAGTGGCCAGGGGGGTGAAAAACTGTTTTTT; cdr3_aa: CAWSGQGGEKLFF
j_call: TRBJ1-6; clone_size: NA; v_call: TRBV28; d_call: NA; cdr3_nt: TGTGCCAGCAGTGGTGGAAGTCGGTCCAATTCACCCCTCCACTTT; cdr3_aa: CASSGGSRSNSPLHF
j_call: TRBJ1-1; clone_size: NA; v_call: TRBV6-5; d_call: NA; cdr3_nt: TGTGCCAGCATAGGCAGTCTGAACACTGAAGCTTTCTTT; cdr3_aa: CASIGSLNTEAFF
j_call: TRBJ2-5; clone_size: NA; v_call: TRBV6-5; d_call: NA; cdr3_nt: TGTGCCAGCAGTCCCTCAGGGTTAGAGACCCAGTACTTC; cdr3_aa: CASSPSGLETQYF
j_call: TRBJ1-3; clone_size: NA; v_call: TRBV11-1; d_call: TRBD1; cdr3_nt: TGTGCCAGCAGCTCCGGGACAGGGACTGGAAACACCATATATTTT; cdr3_aa: CASSSGTGTGNTIYF
j_call: TRBJ1-1; clone_size: NA; v_call: TRBV7-9; d_call: NA; cdr3_nt: TGTGCCAGCAGCTTAAGGCTACGCAGGGGCCGCGCCAACACTGAAGCTTTCTTT; cdr3_aa: CASSLRLRRGRANTEAFF
j_call: TRBJ2-1; clone_size: NA; v_call: TRBV6-6; d_call: TRBD2; cdr3_nt: TGTGCCAGCAGTCGCGGACTAGCGGGAGACAATGAGCAGTTCTTC; cdr3_aa: CASSRGLAGDNEQFF
j_call: TRBJ1-2; clone_size: NA; v_call: TRBV4-3; d_call: TRBD1; cdr3_nt: TGCGCCAGCAGCCCCCGGACAGGCTATGGCTACACCTTC; cdr3_aa: CASSPRTGYGYTF
j_call: TRBJ2-7; clone_size: NA; v_call: TRBV11-2; d_call: NA; cdr3_nt: TGTGCCAGCAGCTTAGCGGGAGACCAGTACTTC; cdr3_aa: CASSLAGDQYF
j_call: TRBJ1-3; clone_size: NA; v_call: TRBV11-2; d_call: NA; cdr3_nt: TGTGCCAGCAGCGCCGCGACAGGACCCTCTGGAAACACCATATATTTT; cdr3_aa: CASSAATGPSGNTIYF